This record looks at one T cell receptor (beta chain) sequence and its context. The ends were cut back, 3 bases at V and 7 bases at J, with 12 bases in the middle. Per germline, CDR1 WNHNN and CDR2 SYGVQD (reference sequence). The CDR3 extends over 14 amino acids. This sample is drawn from a study of blood T cell repertoires in COVID-19. In the original processing: It was from reference gene primer amplification that nucleated cell counts were estimated. Data came from immunoSEQ multiplex PCR; TCRdb stores just in-frame clones and leaves some out. V, J and clone size are taken as reported in that table, and D and trimming were inferred from the DNA itself. The sample consists of 120,000 or so clones, 60% to 80% of them appearing once.

J is TRBJ2-2 and V is TRBV10-1, with a weak D call TRBD1 (6 bases). Sequences were obtained from peripheral blood. The sequence derives from a man aged 60 to 75 with acute or convalescent COVID-19. The CDR3 DNA sequence: TGCGCCAGCAGTGAACAGGGAAGAAGCGGGGAGCTGTTTTTT. This translates into CASSEQGRSGELFF.